This T cell receptor (beta chain) was recorded in a study of blood T cell repertoires in COVID-19. Study-level information: Researchers got acute and convalescent COVID-19 samples from the United States, Italy and Spain. T cells, B-cell-depleted T cells, or PBMCs provided the cDNA or gDNA that served as material.

Remarks on this clone: Because the CDR3's place on the DNA is in doubt, the DNA is left out and the CDR3 is given as listed by TCRdb.

Source study methods: Cell counts per sample came from amplifying reference gene primers. This table comes from immunoSEQ multiplex PCR, and its TCRdb copy is limited to in-frame clones, with some not included. V, J and clone size derive from that table, while D and trimming were established from the DNA sequence. The sample records some 120,000 clones, roughly 82% being singletons. Germline V gene data show CDR1 as MNHEY and CDR2 as SMNVEV (reference sequence). The CDR3 has 15 amino acids, counting both end residues. The chain joins TRBV27 to TRBJ2-1; the table's D gene call, TRBD2, was not cross checked with the DNA. The source is a human donor in a cohort sampled during active COVID-19. The specimen was peripheral blood. This chain's CDR3 is CASSLGTGYTNEQFF.